Listed below are T cell receptor beta chains from one sample, sequenced in a study of read filtering for tumor transcriptome and immune sequencing. TCRdb passed the reads through MiXCR, listing each CDR3 protein once. The data contain fewer than 90,000 distinct CDR3 sequences, 10% to 15% of them singletons. The sample consisted of a population of CD138-negative cells sorted from bone marrow. The receptors stem from a donor over 35 with multiple myeloma. Each CDR3 is given with its conserved first and last residue. Fields, in order: clone size, D gene, V gene, J gene, CDR3 protein, CDR3 DNA. D genes are given only for firm matches. Size is omitted from some rows. Given values are once, few, many or a class for expanded clones.

many	TRBD1	TRBV18	TRBJ1-4	CASSPTGSGKLFF	TGTGCCAGCTCACCGACAGGGTCCGGGAAACTGTTTTTT
few	NA	TRBV14	TRBJ1-2	CASSRETGNYGYTF	TGTGCCAGCAGCCGAGAGACAGGCAACTATGGCTACACCTTC
many	NA	TRBV20-1	TRBJ2-5	CSASRGVETQYF	TGCAGTGCGTCGAGGGGGGTAGAGACCCAGTACTTC
many	NA	TRBV5-1	TRBJ2-3	CASSSTSSTDTQYF	TGCGCCAGCAGCTCAACTAGTAGCACAGATACGCAGTATTTT
NA	TRBD1	TRBV12-3/TRBV12-4	TRBJ1-2	CASRKGGEYGYTF	TGTGCCAGCAGGAAAGGGGGCGAATATGGCTACACCTTC
NA	TRBD1	TRBV12-3/TRBV12-4	TRBJ2-2	CASRPRTGDAGELSF	TGTGCCAGCAGACCTAGGACAGGGGACGCCGGGGAGCTGTCTTTT
many	NA	TRBV5-1	TRBJ2-2	CASSPSAGYGELFF	TGCGCCAGCAGCCCATCGGCGGGGTACGGGGAGCTGTTTTTT
many	NA	TRBV2	TRBJ1-1	CASRPVADTEAFF	TGTGCCAGCAGGCCCGTGGCCGACACTGAAGCTTTCTTT
NA	NA	TRBV5-1	TRBJ2-2	CASSLDVTGGLFF	TGCGCCAGCAGCTTGGACGTCACCGGGGGGCTGTTTTTT
many	TRBD1	TRBV20-1	TRBJ1-5	CSAPNPGQSNQPQHF	TGCAGTGCTCCTAACCCGGGACAGAGCAATCAGCCCCAGCATTTT
many	NA	TRBV5-1	TRBJ2-1	CASSSTSGRYNEQFF	TGCGCCAGCAGCTCCACGTCGGGAAGATACAATGAGCAGTTCTTC
many	TRBD2	TRBV19	TRBJ2-5	CASSTAGSGSAETQYF	TGTGCCAGTAGTACCGCCGGCAGCGGGAGTGCGGAGACCCAGTACTTC
many	TRBD2	TRBV7-2	TRBJ2-3	CASSLKWEGTAQYF	TGTGCCAGCAGCTTAAAATGGGAGGGGACCGCGCAGTATTTT
few	NA	TRBV5-6	TRBJ2-5	CASSPGSIGETQYF	TGTGCCAGCAGCCCCGGGTCTATAGGAGAGACCCAGTACTTC
many	NA	TRBV20-1	TRBJ2-3	CSARDSRGTDTQYF	TGCAGTGCTAGAGACTCAAGGGGGACAGATACGCAGTATTTT
many	NA	TRBV7-2	TRBJ2-7	CASSLDPGRPYEQYF	TGTGCCAGCAGCTTAGACCCGGGCCGGCCCTACGAGCAGTACTTC
many	TRBD1	TRBV2	TRBJ2-5	CASSQDRGRVETQYF	TGTGCCAGCAGTCAAGACAGGGGGCGGGTGGAGACCCAGTACTTC
NA	NA	TRBV5-1	TRBJ2-3	CASSLEGDTQYF	TGCGCCAGCAGCTTGGAAGGGGATACGCAGTATTTT
many	NA	TRBV29-1	TRBJ2-5	CSVQKGAGGFAETQYF	TGCAGCGTTCAAAAAGGGGCAGGGGGGTTCGCAGAGACCCAGTACTTC
many	TRBD1	TRBV6-1	TRBJ2-2	CASRGGQGYLNTGELFF	TGTGCCAGCAGGGGGGGACAGGGGTACCTGAACACCGGGGAGCTGTTTTTT
many	TRBD2	TRBV29-1	TRBJ2-5	CSVYGGETQYF	TGCAGCGTGTACGGGGGGGAGACCCAGTACTTC
many	NA	TRBV12-3/TRBV12-4	TRBJ2-3	CASTRSGSTDTQYF	TGTGCCAGCACTCGAAGCGGGAGCACAGATACGCAGTATTTT
NA	NA	TRBV5-5	TRBJ1-4	CASSLGGQLNEKLFF	TGTGCCAGCAGCTTAGGAGGACAGCTGAATGAAAAACTGTTTTTT
few	NA	TRBV20-1	TRBJ2-3	CSVRPAATDTQYF	TGCAGTGTGAGACCCGCAGCCACAGATACGCAGTATTTT
few	NA	TRBV19	TRBJ2-7	CASSQVGWNEQYF	TGTGCCAGTAGTCAGGTGGGTTGGAACGAGCAGTACTTC
few	TRBD2	TRBV4-1	TRBJ2-2	CASSLVTSGRAAGELFF	TGCGCCAGCAGCCTTGTGACTAGCGGGAGGGCCGCCGGGGAGCTGTTTTTT
NA	TRBD2	TRBV6-2/TRBV6-3	TRBJ2-7	CASILAGSYEQYF	TGTGCCAGCATTCTAGCGGGGTCCTACGAGCAGTACTTC
many	TRBD1	TRBV2	TRBJ1-1	CASSPGQDGWGTEAFF	TGTGCCAGCAGCCCGGGACAGGATGGCTGGGGCACTGAAGCTTTCTTT
NA	NA	TRBV24-1	TRBJ2-5	CATSDLRGHQETQYF	TGTGCCACCAGTGATTTGAGGGGCCACCAAGAGACCCAGTACTTC
many	NA	TRBV7-8	TRBJ1-5	CASSLVGTNQSQHF	TGTGCCAGCAGCTTAGTCGGGACGAATCAGTCCCAGCATTTT
many	NA	TRBV5-1	TRBJ2-2	CASRSGPVGTGELFF	TGCGCCAGCCGTTCGGGCCCCGTGGGCACCGGGGAGCTGTTTTTT
many	NA	TRBV11-2	TRBJ2-5	CASSPSSGSQETQYF	TGTGCCAGCAGCCCCTCATCGGGGTCCCAAGAGACCCAGTACTTC
few	NA	TRBV7-9	TRBJ2-7	CASSLGRGSRNEQYF	TGTGCCAGCAGCTTAGGACGGGGGAGCCGGAACGAGCAGTACTTC
many	NA	TRBV11-2	TRBJ1-1	CASSMVVNTEAFF	TGTGCCAGCAGCATGGTTGTGAACACTGAAGCTTTCTTT
many	TRBD1	TRBV2	TRBJ1-1	CASSPQQGAFF	TGTGCCAGCAGCCCCCAACAGGGGGCTTTCTTT
few	NA	TRBV7-3	TRBJ2-1	CASSLQGQSSYEQFF	TGTGCCAGCAGCTTACAGGGCCAAAGTTCGTATGAGCAGTTCTTC
NA	NA	TRBV5-6	TRBJ2-5	CASSLHAVETQYF	TGTGCCAGCAGCTTGCATGCGGTAGAGACCCAGTACTTC
many	NA	TRBV12-3/TRBV12-4	TRBJ2-1	CASSLAREQFF	TGTGCCAGCAGTTTAGCAAGAGAGCAGTTCTTC
few	NA	TRBV19	TRBJ1-5	CASSNTWGGNQPQHF	TGTGCCAGTAGTAATACCTGGGGGGGCAATCAGCCCCAGCATTTT
many	NA	TRBV20-1	TRBJ1-2	CSAPEDSYGYTF	TGCAGTGCCCCCGAGGACAGCTATGGCTACACCTTC
many	TRBD2	TRBV20-1	TRBJ2-5	CSAITGTSLQETQYF	TGCAGTGCTATCACCGGGACTAGCCTCCAAGAGACCCAGTACTTC
many	NA	TRBV10-3	TRBJ2-1	CAIRGHLAGNEQFF	TGTGCCATCAGGGGGCATCTGGCCGGGAATGAGCAGTTCTTC
many	TRBD2	TRBV4-2	TRBJ2-2	CASSQDGGRANTGELFF	TGTGCCAGCAGCCAAGATGGCGGGAGGGCCAACACCGGGGAGCTGTTTTTT
many	NA	TRBV25-1	TRBJ1-4	CASSDESGVATNEKLFF	TGTGCCAGCAGTGACGAGTCAGGGGTTGCAACTAATGAAAAACTGTTTTTT
few	TRBD1	TRBV4-2	TRBJ2-2	CASSRQGQNTGELFF	TGTGCCAGCAGTCGACAGGGGCAGAACACCGGGGAGCTGTTTTTT
many	NA	TRBV29-1	TRBJ1-1	CSAGPGEGSTEAFF	TGCAGCGCTGGACCGGGGGAGGGAAGCACTGAAGCTTTCTTT
many	NA	TRBV12-3/TRBV12-4	TRBJ2-2	CAFRDNSRMNTGELFF	TGTGCCTTTCGGGACAACAGTAGGATGAACACCGGGGAGCTGTTTTTT
NA	NA	TRBV21-1	TRBJ2-2	CASSKEGDGTGELFF	TGTGCCAGCAGCAAAGAAGGGGACGGCACCGGGGAGCTGTTTTTT
many	NA	TRBV29-1	TRBJ2-7	CSVNGGSSYEQYF	TGCAGCGTGAACGGGGGAAGCTCCTACGAGCAGTACTTC
NA	NA	TRBV28	TRBJ1-1	CASSSDTTDRNTEAFF	TGTGCCAGCAGTTCTGATACCACGGACAGGAACACTGAAGCTTTCTTT
many	NA	TRBV30	TRBJ1-5	CAWSVGGPYQPQHF	TGTGCCTGGAGTGTAGGGGGGCCTTATCAGCCCCAGCATTTT
many	TRBD2	TRBV19	TRBJ2-7	CASSSGLAGYEQYF	TGTGCCAGTAGTTCGGGACTAGCGGGATACGAGCAGTACTTC
many	NA	TRBV4-2	TRBJ1-5	CASSTRTANQPQHF	TGTGCCAGCAGCACCCGGACGGCCAATCAGCCCCAGCATTTT